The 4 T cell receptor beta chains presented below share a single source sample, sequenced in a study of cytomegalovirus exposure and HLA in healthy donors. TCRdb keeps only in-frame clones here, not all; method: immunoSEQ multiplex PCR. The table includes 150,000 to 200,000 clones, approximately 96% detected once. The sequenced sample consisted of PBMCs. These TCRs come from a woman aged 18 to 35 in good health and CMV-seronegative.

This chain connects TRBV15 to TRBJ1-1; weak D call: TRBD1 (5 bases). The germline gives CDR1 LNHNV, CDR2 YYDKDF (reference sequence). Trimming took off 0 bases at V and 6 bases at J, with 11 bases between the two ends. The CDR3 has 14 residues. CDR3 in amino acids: CATSRDQGSPEAFF. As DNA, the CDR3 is TGTGCCACCAGCAGAGATCAGGGAAGCCCTGAAGCTTTCTTT. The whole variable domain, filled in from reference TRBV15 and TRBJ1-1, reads DAMVIQNPRYQVTQFGKPVTLSCSQTLNHNVMYWYQQKSSQAPKLLFHYYDKDFNNEADTPDNFQSRRPNTSFCFLDIRSPGLGDTAMYLCATSRDQGSPEAFFGQGTRLTVV.

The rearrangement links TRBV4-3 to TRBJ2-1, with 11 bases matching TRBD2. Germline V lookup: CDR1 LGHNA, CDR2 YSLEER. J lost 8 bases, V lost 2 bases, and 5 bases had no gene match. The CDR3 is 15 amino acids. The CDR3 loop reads CASSQLAGGGDEQFF. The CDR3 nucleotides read TGCGCCAGCAGCCAACTAGCGGGGGGCGGGGATGAGCAGTTCTTC.

CDR3 bases: TGTGCCAGCACTCGGACAGGGAATAATTCACCCCTCCACTTT. The encoded protein is CASTRTGNNSPLHF. The chain employs TRBV2 and TRBJ1-6; 8 bases match TRBD1. V shed 7 bases, J shed 5 bases, and the junction held 4 bases outside the gene matches. From germline, CDR1 is SNHLY and CDR2 FYNNEI. CDR3 length equals 14 residues.

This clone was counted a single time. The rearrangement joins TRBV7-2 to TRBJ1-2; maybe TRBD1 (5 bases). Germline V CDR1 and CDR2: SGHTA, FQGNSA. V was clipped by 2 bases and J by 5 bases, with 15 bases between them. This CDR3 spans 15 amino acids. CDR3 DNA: TGTGCCAGCAGCTTAAGTTCCCAGGGTTGGTATGGCTACACCTTC. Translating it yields CASSLSSQGWYGYTF.